This TCR beta chain was profiled in a study of CXCR3-negative and CXCR3-positive naive CD8 T cells. Each TRB cDNA library was prepared by 5' RACE (with UMI labels). Each CDR3 protein gets one entry in TCRdb, which reprocessed the 5' RACE reads and gives no DNA. The listing contains 35,000 to 55,000 distinct CDR3 sequences. The CDR3 totals 13 residues. Germline lookup yields CDR1 MNHEY and CDR2 SVGAGI. The sequence was obtained from a human donor in good health. Some clones in this sample may be carry-over from other donors' samples. The sequencing sample was made of naive CXCR3- CD8+ T cells from blood. Noted subset: CD45RO-CCR7+CD27+CD95- naive CD8+ T cells lacking CXCR3 (TNR3-). The rearrangement joins TRBV6-5 to TRBJ2-2; TCRdb indicates TRBD2, and absent DNA this call remains unverified. This chain's CDR3 is CASSSQGDLELFF.